The T cell receptor beta chain under discussion was sequenced for a study of cytomegalovirus exposure and HLA in healthy donors. Study in general: Out of fewer than 500 genotyped donors, roughly 80% belonged to the Caucasian-associated ancestry cluster. Findings and limits, study-wide: Available immune exposure information covered CMV serostatus only. In a later analysis, HLA-associated TCR beta chains were more clonally expanded than equally common others. As a later analysis showed, a missense DCLRE1C variant was linked to trimming of TCR beta V- and J-genes.

The PCR ran on 60 Vbeta and 13 Jbeta primers. Profiling relied on immunoSEQ multiplex PCR, and the TCRdb table lists in-frame clones only, not all of them. The profile covers roughly 160,000 clones, with around 68% appearing a single time and 1.5% taken by the ten largest. A note on this clone: Its antigen is undetermined.

The sequence came from a girl aged 10 to 17 in good health and CMV-seronegative. The material sequenced was PBMCs.

The CDR3 coding sequence is TGTGCCAGCAGTCCGGGACACTCTGGAAACACCATATATTTT. It is translated as CASSPGHSGNTIYF. The V call is TRBV2, the J call TRBJ1-3, with D maybe TRBD1 (6 bases). Germline CDR1 reads SNHLY; CDR2 reads FYNNEI. Trimming stripped 5 bases from V and 0 bases from J, with 8 bases between. The length of the CDR3 is 14 residues.